Presented here are 13 T cell receptor beta chains from one specimen sequenced in a study of T cell changes during pregnancy in multiple sclerosis. The assay was immunoSEQ multiplex PCR, and TCRdb's table has in-frame clones only and misses some. The sample lists approximately 100,000 clones, 91% occurring once. The source material was peripheral blood, sampled in the second trimester of pregnancy. Receptors were obtained from a female donor with multiple sclerosis, enrolled in a pregnancy study.

The CDR3 DNA reads TGTGCCAGCAGGCCCCACGGGACAGGGATCTACGAGCAGTACTTC. This translates into CASRPHGTGIYEQYF. This chain links TRBV28 with TRBJ2-7; 9 bases are shared with TRBD1. This CDR3 spans 15 amino acids. Trimming at V came to 6 bases and at J to 3 bases, leaving 9 bases not matched to a gene. CDR1 MDHEN and CDR2 SYDVKM come from the germline V gene. Complete variable domain (other parts from reference TRBV28 and TRBJ2-7): DVKVTQSSRYLVKRTGEKVFLECVQDMDHENMFWYRQDPGLGLRLIYFSYDVKMKEKGDIPEGYSVSREKKERFSLILESASTNQTSMYLCASRPHGTGIYEQYFGPGTRLTVT.

This clone was recorded only once. The chain links TRBV29-1 to TRBJ2-5; D is ambiguous. Looked up from germline, CDR1 is SQVTM and CDR2 is ANQGSEA. The CDR3 is made up of 13 amino acids. V was shortened by 6 bases and J by 2 bases, with 13 bases between the two germline ends. In DNA form, the CDR3 reads TGCAGCGTGACAAGCAAAACACAAGAGACCCAGTACTTC. It encodes CSVTSKTQETQYF.

The chain links TRBV2 to TRBJ2-1; TRBD2 aligns across 9 bases. Trimming took 1 base from V and 4 from J; bases not matched to a gene: 2. Germline V CDR1 and CDR2: SNHLY, FYNNEI. The CDR3 is 15 amino acids. Here the CDR3 reads CASSEVAGDYNEQFF. The DNA for the CDR3 is TGTGCCAGCAGTGAAGTAGCGGGAGATTACAATGAGCAGTTCTTC.

The V and J genes are TRBV28 and TRBJ2-7; D gene unclear. The CDR3 is made up of 12 amino acids. CDR1 MDHEN and CDR2 SYDVKM come from the germline V gene. V dropped 5 bases and J dropped 1 base, with 6 bases sitting between them. The chain's CDR3 is CASSADSYEQYF. CDR3 coding DNA: TGTGCCAGCAGTGCGGATTCCTACGAGCAGTACTTC.

The chain combines TRBV28 with TRBJ2-1; D ambiguous. Looked up from germline, CDR1 is MDHEN and CDR2 is SYDVKM. This CDR3 comprises 12 residues. The V and J ends lost 3 bases and 8 bases respectively, with 8 bases between them. The CDR3 is CASSFWRDEQFF. The CDR3 nucleotides are TGTGCCAGCAGTTTTTGGAGAGATGAGCAGTTCTTC.

The chain employs TRBV10-3 and TRBJ2-2; 10 nucleotides align to TRBD2. Per the germline V gene, CDR1 is ENHRY and CDR2 is SYGVKD. The CDR3 loop spans 15 amino acids. J gave up 0 bases and V 6 bases, and 1 base lay outside the gene matches. The CDR3 reads CAISGLAANTGELFF. Written as DNA, the CDR3 is TGTGCCATCAGCGGACTAGCGGCGAACACCGGGGAGCTGTTTTTT.

The V call is TRBV12-1, the J call TRBJ1-1; the tabulated D call, TRBD1, remains unverified against the DNA. TRBV12-1 is reported as a pseudogene. The CDR3 spans 13 residues. CDR3 region: CASSQTGEIEAFF. Here the CDR3 DNA reads TGTGCCAGCAGCCAGACAGGGGAGATTGAAGCTTTCTTT.

The chain joins TRBV10-3 to TRBJ2-6; a possible D gene is TRBD1 (6 bases). Germline V gene lookup returns CDR1 ENHRY and CDR2 SYGVKD. The ends were cut back, 2 bases at V and 4 bases at J, with 9 bases in the middle. The CDR3 spans 15 residues. CDR3 sequence reads: CAISEAGVGANVLTF. CDR3 DNA: TGTGCCATCAGTGAGGCAGGGGTCGGGGCCAACGTCCTGACTTTC.

V and J are TRBV6-5 and TRBJ2-7; a possible D gene is TRBD2 (8 bases). Per germline, CDR1 MNHEY and CDR2 SVGAGI. The length of the CDR3 is 13 residues. The germline V and J ends were trimmed by 4 bases and 9 bases, with 16 bases remaining between them. The CDR3 region is CASSLRQGLGQYF. As DNA, the CDR3 is TGTGCCAGCAGTTTGAGACAGGGACTAGGGCAGTACTTC.

The gene calls are TRBV5-1 and TRBJ1-5; TRBD1 agrees at 7 bases. Germline loops: CDR1 SGHRS, CDR2 YFSETQ. This CDR3 is 14 amino acids long. V was pared by 3 bases and J by 1 base, with 1 base of the junction left unmatched. CDR3 sequence reads: CASSSGQSNQPQHF. The CDR3 DNA follows: TGCGCCAGCAGCTCGGGACAGAGCAATCAGCCCCAGCATTTT.

This clone was counted a few times. The V and J genes are TRBV29-1 and TRBJ2-1; D is possibly TRBD2 (6 bases). Germline V gene data show CDR1 as SQVTM and CDR2 as ANQGSEA. This CDR3 region has 11 residues. The CDR3: CGGSSYNEQFF. CDR3 in DNA: TGCGGAGGGAGCTCCTACAATGAGCAGTTCTTC.

The rearrangement uses TRBV5-4 and TRBJ2-2, with D perhaps TRBD1 (5 bases). There are 17 residues in the CDR3. Between the trimmed V and J ends, which lost 0 bases and 4 bases, there was a span of 16 bases. The germline V gene encodes CDR1 SGHNT and CDR2 YYREEE (reference sequence). In DNA, the CDR3 is TGTGCCAGCAGCTTGGAGGGCAGGGCGGTGAGCACCGGGGAGCTGTTTTTT. This gives the protein CASSLEGRAVSTGELFF.

The chain couples TRBV2 to TRBJ2-7, with a weak D call TRBD2 (6 bases). Per the germline V gene, CDR1 is SNHLY and CDR2 is FYNNEI. Trimming cost V 3 bases and J 3 bases, with 12 bases left between them. CDR3 length equals 14 residues. CDR3 region: CASSEGQGGYEQYF. CDR3 nucleotide sequence: TGTGCCAGCAGTGAGGGTCAGGGAGGCTACGAGCAGTACTTC.